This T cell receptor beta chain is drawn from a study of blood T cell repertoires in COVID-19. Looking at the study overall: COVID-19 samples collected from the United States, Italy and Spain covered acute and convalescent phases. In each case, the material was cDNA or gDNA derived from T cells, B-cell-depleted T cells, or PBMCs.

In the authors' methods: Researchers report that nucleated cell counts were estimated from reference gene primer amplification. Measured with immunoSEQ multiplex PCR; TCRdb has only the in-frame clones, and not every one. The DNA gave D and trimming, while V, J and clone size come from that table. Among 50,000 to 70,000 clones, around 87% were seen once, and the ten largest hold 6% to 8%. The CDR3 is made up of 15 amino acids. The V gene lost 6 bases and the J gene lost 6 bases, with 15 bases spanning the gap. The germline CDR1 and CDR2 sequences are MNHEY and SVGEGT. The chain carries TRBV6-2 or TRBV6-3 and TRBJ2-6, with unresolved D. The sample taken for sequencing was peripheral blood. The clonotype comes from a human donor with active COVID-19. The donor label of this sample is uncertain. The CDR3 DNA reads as TGTGCCAGCAGCCCGAGTGGGCGTTTGGCCAACGTCCTGACTTTC. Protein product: CASSPSGRLANVLTF.